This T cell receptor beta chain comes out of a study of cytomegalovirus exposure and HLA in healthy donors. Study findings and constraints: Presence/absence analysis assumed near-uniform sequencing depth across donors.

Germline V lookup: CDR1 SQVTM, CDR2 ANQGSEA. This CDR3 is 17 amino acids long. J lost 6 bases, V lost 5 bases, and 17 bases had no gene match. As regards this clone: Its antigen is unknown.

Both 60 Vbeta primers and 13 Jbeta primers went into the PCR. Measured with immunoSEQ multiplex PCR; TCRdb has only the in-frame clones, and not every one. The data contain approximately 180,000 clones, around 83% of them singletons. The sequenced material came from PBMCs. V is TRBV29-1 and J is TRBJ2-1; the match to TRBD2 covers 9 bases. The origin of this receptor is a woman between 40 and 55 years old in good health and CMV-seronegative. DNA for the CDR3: TGCAGCGTTCCACCGGGACTAGCATCCCCTAAAACCAATGAGCAGTTCTTC. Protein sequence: CSVPPGLASPKTNEQFF.